Listed below are T cell receptor beta chains from one sample, sequenced in a study of identical twins. In TCRdb, the 5' RACE reads were re-called with MiXCR into one record per CDR3 protein. This sample carries 310,000 or so distinct CDR3 sequences, roughly 8.6% of them seen once, and the ten largest clones take about 7.1%. This sample was also put to use in a study of yellow fever vaccine responses in identical twins.

The sequenced sample consisted of CD8+ T cells sorted from blood. The receptors originated from a woman under 30 in good health. The CDR3 runs from the conserved cysteine through the conserved F or W. A D gene is named only where the DNA matches it firmly. Size is omitted from some rows. Given values are once, few, many or a class for expanded clones.

DNA: TGTGCCAGCAGTCGAGGACAGGTCTATGGCTACACCTTC; CDR3: CASSRGQVYGYTF; J: TRBJ1-2; D: TRBD1; V: TRBV27; size: .
DNA: TGTGCCAGCATCAAGCCACACGCAACTAATGAAAAACTGTTTTTT; CDR3: CASIKPHATNEKLFF; J: TRBJ1-4; D: .; V: TRBV12-3/TRBV12-4; size: .
DNA: TGCGCCAGCAGTGAGAGTCAGACGAACACTGAAGCTTTCTTT; CDR3: CASSESQTNTEAFF; J: TRBJ1-1; D: .; V: TRBV10-1; size: few
DNA: TGTGCCAGTACTGCGGACGGTTACAATGAGCAGTTCTTC; CDR3: CASTADGYNEQFF; J: TRBJ2-1; D: .; V: TRBV19; size: few
DNA: TGTGCCAGCAGCCAGTATACAGGGGGTCGGTACGAGCAGTACTTC; CDR3: CASSQYTGGRYEQYF; J: TRBJ2-7; D: TRBD1; V: TRBV4-2; size: .
DNA: TGTGCCAGCAACCCGAGACAGGGAGGGTGGTTGAACACTGAAGCTTTCTTT; CDR3: CASNPRQGGWLNTEAFF; J: TRBJ1-1; D: TRBD1; V: TRBV6-2/TRBV6-3; size: few
DNA: TGTGCCAGCAGCCGGACTAGCGACCTATTCATTGGCGATGAGCAGTTCTTC; CDR3: CASSRTSDLFIGDEQFF; J: TRBJ2-1; D: TRBD2; V: TRBV3-1; size: many
DNA: TGTGCCAGCAGCACGCCCGGGACTAGCGGAGCTTACAATGAGCAGTTCTTC; CDR3: CASSTPGTSGAYNEQFF; J: TRBJ2-1; D: TRBD2; V: TRBV7-6; size: .
DNA: TGCAGCGTTGATTCGGGGACCTACAATGAGCAGTTCTTC; CDR3: CSVDSGTYNEQFF; J: TRBJ2-1; D: .; V: TRBV29-1; size: .
DNA: TGTGCCAGCAGGCGACAGGGCCTGAACACTGAAGCTTTCTTT; CDR3: CASRRQGLNTEAFF; J: TRBJ1-1; D: TRBD1; V: TRBV6-1; size: many
DNA: TGTGCCAGCACCCTGACAGGAATGAACACTGAAGCTTTCTTT; CDR3: CASTLTGMNTEAFF; J: TRBJ1-1; D: .; V: TRBV5-5; size: .
DNA: TGCGCCAGCAGCCCGGGACTAGCGGACTACAATGAGCAGTTCTTC; CDR3: CASSPGLADYNEQFF; J: TRBJ2-1; D: TRBD2; V: TRBV5-1; size: many
DNA: TGTGCCAGCAGCCTATACACCGGGGGTGGCTACGAGCAGTACTTC; CDR3: CASSLYTGGGYEQYF; J: TRBJ2-7; D: .; V: TRBV11-2; size: .
DNA: TGTGCCAGCAGACCAGGAGGAGACTACGAGCAGTACTTC; CDR3: CASRPGGDYEQYF; J: TRBJ2-7; D: .; V: TRBV7-9; size: many
DNA: TGTGCCAGCAGTCCGGAGGGGACAGATACGCAGTATTTT; CDR3: CASSPEGTDTQYF; J: TRBJ2-3; D: .; V: TRBV12-3/TRBV12-4; size: few
DNA: TGCGCCAGCAGCGGGGGACTAGCGGCTAATGAGCAGTTCTTC; CDR3: CASSGGLAANEQFF; J: TRBJ2-1; D: TRBD2; V: TRBV5-1; size: many
DNA: TGTGCCAGCAGCTTAAACCAAGGACTAGCGGGAGAGGTTGAGCGGCAGTTCTTC; CDR3: CASSLNQGLAGEVERQFF; J: TRBJ2-1; D: TRBD2; V: TRBV11-2; size: .
DNA: TGTGCCAGCACACTCGAACGCCTCGACAGATCTGGAAACACCATATATTTT; CDR3: CASTLERLDRSGNTIYF; J: TRBJ1-3; D: .; V: TRBV12-3/TRBV12-4; size: .
DNA: TGTGCCTGGAGTGTTATCGGGGAGACCCAGTACTTC; CDR3: CAWSVIGETQYF; J: TRBJ2-5; D: .; V: TRBV30; size: few
DNA: TGCGCCAGCAGCTTCCTCGGGGCAGCGGGGGGGCCTGGTGAGCAGTTCTTC; CDR3: CASSFLGAAGGPGEQFF; J: TRBJ2-1; D: TRBD2; V: TRBV5-1; size: many
DNA: TGTGCCACCAGCAGAGATAACCTAGCGGGCACAGATACGCAGTATTTT; CDR3: CATSRDNLAGTDTQYF; J: TRBJ2-3; D: TRBD2; V: TRBV15; size: .
DNA: TGTGCCAGCAGCCCAATGGCGGGATACGAGCAGTACTTC; CDR3: CASSPMAGYEQYF; J: TRBJ2-7; D: .; V: TRBV5-4; size: .
DNA: TGTGCCAGTAGTATAGCAGGACAGAGTTCCTACGAGCAGTACTTC; CDR3: CASSIAGQSSYEQYF; J: TRBJ2-7; D: .; V: TRBV19; size: .
DNA: TGCAGCGTTGAGGGGACAGGGCTCAATGAGCAGTTCTTC; CDR3: CSVEGTGLNEQFF; J: TRBJ2-1; D: TRBD1; V: TRBV29-1; size: many